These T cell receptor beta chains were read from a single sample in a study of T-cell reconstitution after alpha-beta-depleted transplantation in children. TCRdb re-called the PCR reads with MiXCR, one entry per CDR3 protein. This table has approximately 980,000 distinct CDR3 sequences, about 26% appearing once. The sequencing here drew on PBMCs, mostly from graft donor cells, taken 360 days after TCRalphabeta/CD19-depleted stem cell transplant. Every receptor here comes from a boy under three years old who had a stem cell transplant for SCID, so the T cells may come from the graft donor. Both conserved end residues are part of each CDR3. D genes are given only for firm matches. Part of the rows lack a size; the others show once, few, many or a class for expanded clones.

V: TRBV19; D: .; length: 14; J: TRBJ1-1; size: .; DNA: TGTGCCAGTAGTATATATTCGGGAAACACTGAAGCTTTCTTT; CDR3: CASSIYSGNTEAFF
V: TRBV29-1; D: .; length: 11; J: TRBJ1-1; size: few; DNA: TGCAGCGGTGAATGGGGCACTGAAGCTTTCTTT; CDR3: CSGEWGTEAFF
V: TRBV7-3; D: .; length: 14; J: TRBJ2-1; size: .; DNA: TGTGCCAGCAGCTTCGGCAGATTTGACAATGAGCAGTTCTTC; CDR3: CASSFGRFDNEQFF
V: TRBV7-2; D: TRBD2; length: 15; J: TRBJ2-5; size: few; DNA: TGTGCCAGCAGCTCATCAGCGGGGGGGCGTGAGACCCAGTACTTC; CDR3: CASSSSAGGRETQYF
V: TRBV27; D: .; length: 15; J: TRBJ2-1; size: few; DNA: TGTGCCAGCAGTTTGGTCAGGGAAATAGTTTATGAGCAGTTCTTC; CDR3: CASSLVREIVYEQFF
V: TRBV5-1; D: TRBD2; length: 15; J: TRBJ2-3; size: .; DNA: TGCGCCAGCAGCCCTAGCGGGAGTGGCACAGATACGCAGTATTTT; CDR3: CASSPSGSGTDTQYF
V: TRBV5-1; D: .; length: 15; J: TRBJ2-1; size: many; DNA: TGCGCCAGCAGGCCCGTTGGGGGGTCCTACAATGAGCAGTTCTTC; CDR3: CASRPVGGSYNEQFF
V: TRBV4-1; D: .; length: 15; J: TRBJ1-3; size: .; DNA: TGCGCCAGCAGCCCAATGGAGGGATTCGGAAACACCATATATTTT; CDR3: CASSPMEGFGNTIYF
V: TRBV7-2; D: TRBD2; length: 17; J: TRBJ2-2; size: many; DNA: TGTGCCAGCAGCTCCCGTAGCGGGACTTTCACCGACGGGGAGCTGTTTTTT; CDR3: CASSSRSGTFTDGELFF
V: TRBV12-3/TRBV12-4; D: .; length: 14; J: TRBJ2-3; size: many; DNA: TGTGCCAGCAGTGGGGGGCTACCCACAGATACGCAGTATTTT; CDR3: CASSGGLPTDTQYF
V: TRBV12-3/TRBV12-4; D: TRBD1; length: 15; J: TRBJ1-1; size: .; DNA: TGTGCCAGCAGTCGCGGCCGACAGGGAAGCGGTGAAGCTTTCTTT; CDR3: CASSRGRQGSGEAFF
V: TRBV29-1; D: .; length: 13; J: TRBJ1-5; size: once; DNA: TGCAGCGTTCGACAGGACGAACGACAGCCCCAGCATTTT; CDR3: CSVRQDERQPQHF
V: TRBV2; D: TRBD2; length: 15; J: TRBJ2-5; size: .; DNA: TGTGCCAGCAGTGACATTAGCGGGGTTCAAGAGACCCAGTACTTC; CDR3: CASSDISGVQETQYF
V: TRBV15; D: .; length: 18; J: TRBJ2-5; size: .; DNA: TGTGCCACCAGCAGAGGGGCCGAGGGTATAGGAGGGGAAGAGACCCAGTACTTC; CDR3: CATSRGAEGIGGEETQYF
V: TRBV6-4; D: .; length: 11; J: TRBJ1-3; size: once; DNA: TGTGCCAGTAATAACGGAGACACCATATATTTT; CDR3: CASNNGDTIYF
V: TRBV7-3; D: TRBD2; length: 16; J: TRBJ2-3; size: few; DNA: TGTGCCAGCAGCTTCTCTAGCGGGGGCGGCACAGATACGCAGTATTTT; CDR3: CASSFSSGGGTDTQYF